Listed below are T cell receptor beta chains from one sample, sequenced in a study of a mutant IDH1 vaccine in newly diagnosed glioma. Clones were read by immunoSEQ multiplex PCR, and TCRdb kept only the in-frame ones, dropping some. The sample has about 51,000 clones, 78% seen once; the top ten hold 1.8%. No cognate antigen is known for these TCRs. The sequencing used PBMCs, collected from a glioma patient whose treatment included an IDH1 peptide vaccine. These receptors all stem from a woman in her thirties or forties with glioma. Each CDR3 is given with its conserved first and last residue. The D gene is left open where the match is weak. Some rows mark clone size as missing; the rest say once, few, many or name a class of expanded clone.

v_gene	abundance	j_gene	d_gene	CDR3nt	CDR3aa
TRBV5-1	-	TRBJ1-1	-	TGCGCCAGCAGCCCGCGTGTCTTGGACGAAGCTTTCTTT	CASSPRVLDEAFF
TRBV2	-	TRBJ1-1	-	TGTGCCAGCAGCCAGGACAGTCAGAGCACTGAAGCTTTCTTT	CASSQDSQSTEAFF
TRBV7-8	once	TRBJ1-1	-	TGTGCCAGCAGCCCCCCCGGGACGAGGAACACTGAAGCTTTCTTT	CASSPPGTRNTEAFF
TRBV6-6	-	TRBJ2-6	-	TGTGCCAGCAGTTACTCCCCGGCGGGGGCCAACGTCCTGACTTTC	CASSYSPAGANVLTF
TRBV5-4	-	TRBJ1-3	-	TGTGCCACTCAGTTGTACTCTGGAAACACCATATATTTT	CATQLYSGNTIYF
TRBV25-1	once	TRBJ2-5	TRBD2	TGTGCCAGCGGGGGGACTAGCGGGGGGCTCCAAGAGACCCAGTACTTC	CASGGTSGGLQETQYF
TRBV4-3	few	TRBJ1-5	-	TGCGCCAGCAGCCAGACGGTAACAGGGAGACCCCAGCATTTT	CASSQTVTGRPQHF
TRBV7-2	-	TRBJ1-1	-	TGTGCCAGCAGCTTTCACAAAGGAATGAACACTGAAGCTTTCTTT	CASSFHKGMNTEAFF
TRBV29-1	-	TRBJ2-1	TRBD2	TGCAGCGTTTTGGGCGGGGGGCAGTTCTTC	CSVLGGGQFF
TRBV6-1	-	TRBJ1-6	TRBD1	TGTGCCAGCAGTGAAGCAGGACAGGGGCGCTCTCTGAGCTCCTATAATTCACCCCTCCACTTT	CASSEAGQGRSLSSYNSPLHF
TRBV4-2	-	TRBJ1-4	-	TGTGCCAGCAGCCCGGCTGACTCCTCAACTAATGAAAAACTGTTTTTT	CASSPADSSTNEKLFF
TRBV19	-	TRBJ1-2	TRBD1	TGTGCCAGTAGTCCGAGGGACAGGGACTATGGCTACACCTTC	CASSPRDRDYGYTF
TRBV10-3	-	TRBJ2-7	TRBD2	TGTGCCATCAGTGAACTAGCGGGGGCTTCCTCCTACGAGCAGTACTTC	CAISELAGASSYEQYF
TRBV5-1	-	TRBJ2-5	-	TGCGCCAGCAGCTTGGGAGGGGTCCAAGAGACCCAGTACTTC	CASSLGGVQETQYF
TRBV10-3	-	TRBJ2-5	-	TGTGCCATCAGTGAGTCCCGGGCCGCTGAAGCCCAGTACTTC	CAISESRAAEAQYF
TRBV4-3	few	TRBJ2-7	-	TGCGCCAGCAGCCAAGTCAGACGGTCCCACGAGCAGTACTTC	CASSQVRRSHEQYF
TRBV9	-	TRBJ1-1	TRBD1	TGTGCCAGCGGACAGGCGGGTGGAACTGAAGCTTTCTTT	CASGQAGGTEAFF
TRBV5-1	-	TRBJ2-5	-	TGCGCCAGCTTCCCAAATCCCGCAGGGGCGACCCAGTACTTC	CASFPNPAGATQYF
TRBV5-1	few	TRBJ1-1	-	TGCGCCAGCAGCAGAAACAGGGAGAACACTGAAGCTTTCTTT	CASSRNRENTEAFF
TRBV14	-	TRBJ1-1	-	TGTGCCAGCAGCCAAGTGCTGGTCACTGAAGCTTTCTTT	CASSQVLVTEAFF
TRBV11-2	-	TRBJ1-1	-	TGTGCCAGCAGCTACTCCATCACTGAAGCTTTCTTT	CASSYSITEAFF
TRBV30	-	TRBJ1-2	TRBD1	TGTGCCTGGAGAACGGACAGGCCTTTAGGCTACACCTTC	CAWRTDRPLGYTF
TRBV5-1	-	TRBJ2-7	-	TGCGCCAGCAGCTTGGATCAGACAGAATACTACGAGCAGTACTTC	CASSLDQTEYYEQYF
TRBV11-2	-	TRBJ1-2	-	TGTGCCAGCAGCTTCGTAACAGGCACAATCAAGGGGTTTTATGGCTACACCTTC	CASSFVTGTIKGFYGYTF
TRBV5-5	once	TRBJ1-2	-	TGTGCCAGCAGCCTGGACAGTACCTATGGCTACACCTTC	CASSLDSTYGYTF
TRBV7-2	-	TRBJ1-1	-	TGTGCCAGCAGCTTACGCATGAACACTGAAGCTTTCTTT	CASSLRMNTEAFF
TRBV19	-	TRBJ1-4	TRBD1	TGTGCCAGTAGTAACCTGGGACAGGGGGAAAAACTGTTTTTT	CASSNLGQGEKLFF
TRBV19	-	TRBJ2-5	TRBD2	TGTGCCAGTAGGACTAGCGGGGAAGAGACCCAGTACTTC	CASRTSGEETQYF